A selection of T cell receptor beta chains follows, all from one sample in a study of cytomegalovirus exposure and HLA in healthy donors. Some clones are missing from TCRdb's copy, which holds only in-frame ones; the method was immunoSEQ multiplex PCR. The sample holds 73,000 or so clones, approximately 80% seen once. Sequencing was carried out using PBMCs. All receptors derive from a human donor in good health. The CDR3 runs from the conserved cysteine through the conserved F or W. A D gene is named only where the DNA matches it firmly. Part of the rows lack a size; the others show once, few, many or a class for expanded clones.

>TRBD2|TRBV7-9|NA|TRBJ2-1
TGTGCCCTAAGCGACGGCCGCCGGCTAGCGGGGGGGAACGAGCAGTTCTTC
CALSDGRRLAGGNEQFF
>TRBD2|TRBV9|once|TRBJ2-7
TGTGCCAGCAGCGTTCTCTCGGGGGGCGAGCAGTACTTC
CASSVLSGGEQYF
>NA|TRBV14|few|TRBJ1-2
TGTGCCAGCAGCGGGCAGGGTAACAACTATGGCTACACCTTC
CASSGQGNNYGYTF
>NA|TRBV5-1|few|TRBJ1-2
TGCGCCAGCAGCTTGTTGGCAGGCGGGATGGGTGGCTACACCTTC
CASSLLAGGMGGYTF
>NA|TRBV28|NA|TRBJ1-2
TGTGCCACCGAGGGTAACTATGGCTACACCTTC
CATEGNYGYTF
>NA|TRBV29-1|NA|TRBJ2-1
TGCAGCGTTGACCGCGGGGGCCCAAACGACAATGAGCAGTTCTTC
CSVDRGGPNDNEQFF
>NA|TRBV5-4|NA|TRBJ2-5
TGTGCCAGCAGCTTGGTAGGGGGAGAGACCCAGTACTTC
CASSLVGGETQYF
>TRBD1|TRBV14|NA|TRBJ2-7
TGTGCCAGCAGCCAAGAGGGACAGGGGGGCTACGAGCAGTACTTC
CASSQEGQGGYEQYF
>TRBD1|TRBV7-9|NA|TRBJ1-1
TGTGCCAGCAGCAAGGACAGGGCGGCAGGAGGAGCTTTCTTT
CASSKDRAAGGAFF
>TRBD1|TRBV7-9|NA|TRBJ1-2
TGTGCCAGCAGCCCCGAGGGTGGGGACAGGCTGACCTATGGCTACCCCTTC
CASSPEGGDRLTYGYPF
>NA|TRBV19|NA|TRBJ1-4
TGTGCCAGTAGTATTGGAGGGCTCACTAATGAAAAACTGTTTTTT
CASSIGGLTNEKLFF
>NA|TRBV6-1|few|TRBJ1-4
TGTGCCAGCAGACGCACGCTGTCGGGAAATGAAAAACTGTTTTTT
CASRRTLSGNEKLFF
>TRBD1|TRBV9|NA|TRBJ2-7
TGTGCCAGCAGCGCCGTGGGACAGGCCTACGAGCAGTACTTC
CASSAVGQAYEQYF
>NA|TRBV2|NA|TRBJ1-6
TGTGCCAGCAGGGACAACTCCCATCTTTATAATTCACCCCTCCACTTT
CASRDNSHLYNSPLHF
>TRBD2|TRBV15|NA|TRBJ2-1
TGTGCCACCAGCAGAGGGGCACCCAATTCGCCTAGCGGGGGCTACAATGAGCAGTTCTTC
CATSRGAPNSPSGGYNEQFF
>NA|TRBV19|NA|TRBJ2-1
TGTGCCAGTAGTATAGGTAGCTCCTACAATGAGCAGTTCTTC
CASSIGSSYNEQFF
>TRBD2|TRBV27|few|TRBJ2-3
TGTGCCACAATGGGACTAGCGGGGCCTTATGTCACAGATACGCAGTATTTT
CATMGLAGPYVTDTQYF
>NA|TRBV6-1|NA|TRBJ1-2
TGTGCCAGCAGTGAAGTTCGGACAAGAAACTATGGCTACACCTTC
CASSEVRTRNYGYTF
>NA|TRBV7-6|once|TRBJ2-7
TGTGCCAGCAGCTCAACAGGATACGAGCAGTACTTC
CASSSTGYEQYF
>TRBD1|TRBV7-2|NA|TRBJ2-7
TGTGCCAGCAGCGTAAGGACAGGGCACTACGAGCAGTACTTC
CASSVRTGHYEQYF
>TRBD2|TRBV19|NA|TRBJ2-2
TGTGCCAGTAGTACCTTAGCGGGGAGGAGCACCGGGGAGCTGTTTTTT
CASSTLAGRSTGELFF
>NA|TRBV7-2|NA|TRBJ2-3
TGTGCCAGCAGCTTTAGGGCGGCCCGGCGGGCTAGCACAGATACGCAGTATTTT
CASSFRAARRASTDTQYF
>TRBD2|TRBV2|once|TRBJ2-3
TGTGCCAGCAGTGGATGGCGGGGGGGCCGAGAGCTCCTTTTGGCGGATACGCAGTATTTT
CASSGWRGGRELLLADTQYF
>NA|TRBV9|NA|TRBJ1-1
TGTGCCAGCAGCGTAGGGGAGGGTGGCACTGAAGCTTTCTTT
CASSVGEGGTEAFF
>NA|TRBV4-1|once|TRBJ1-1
TGCGCCAGCAGCCAAGATGTGGCAATTTTGAACACTGAAGCTTTCTTT
CASSQDVAILNTEAFF
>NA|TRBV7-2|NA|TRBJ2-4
TGTGCCAGCAGCTTAGAACAGGTTAACCAAATTCAGTACTTC
CASSLEQVNQIQYF
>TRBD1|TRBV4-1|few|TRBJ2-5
TGCGCCAGCAGCCTTACAGGGGGCTCGGGAGAGACCCAGTACTTC
CASSLTGGSGETQYF
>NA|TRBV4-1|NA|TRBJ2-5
TGCGCCAGCAGCCAAGATATGCGACAGTACTTC
CASSQDMRQYF
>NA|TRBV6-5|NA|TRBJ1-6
TGTGCCAGCAGACGAGGAACTTCTTCACCCCTCCACTTT
CASRRGTSSPLHF
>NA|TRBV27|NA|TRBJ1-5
TGTGCCAGCAGTGTGTCTAAAAGCAATCAGCCCCAGCATTTT
CASSVSKSNQPQHF
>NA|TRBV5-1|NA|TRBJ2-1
TGCGCCAGCAGCTCCCTGCTGGCGGGGACGAGCTCCTACAATGAGCAGTTCTTC
CASSSLLAGTSSYNEQFF
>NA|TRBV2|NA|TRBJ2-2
TGTGCCAGCAGTAACGACAGGAGGAGCACCGGGGAGCTGTTTTTT
CASSNDRRSTGELFF
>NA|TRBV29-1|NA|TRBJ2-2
TGCAGCGTTGGTCCGGGAATGTACACCGGGGAGCTGTTTTTT
CSVGPGMYTGELFF
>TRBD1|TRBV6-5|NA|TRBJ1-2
TGTGCCAGCACGAGGGACAGCGCCTCGGGGGGCTACACCTTC
CASTRDSASGGYTF
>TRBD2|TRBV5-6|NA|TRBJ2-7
TGTGCCAGCAGCCGCGGGACTAGCGGGGGGTACGAGCAGTACTTC
CASSRGTSGGYEQYF
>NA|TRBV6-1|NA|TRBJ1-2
TGTGCCAGCAGTGGTTCGGGTAGTGGCTACACCTTC
CASSGSGSGYTF
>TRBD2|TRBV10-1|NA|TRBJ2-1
TGCGCCAGCAGTGAGTCGGGCGGGGGGTTTCAGTTCTTC
CASSESGGGFQFF
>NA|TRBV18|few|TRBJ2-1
TGTGCCAGCCGCAATACAGGCTTCAACAATGAGCAGTTCTTC
CASRNTGFNNEQFF
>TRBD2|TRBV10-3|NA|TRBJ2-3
TGTGCCATCAGTGAGTCAGACGGCACTAGCGGGGGGGTGACAGATACGCAGTATTTT
CAISESDGTSGGVTDTQYF
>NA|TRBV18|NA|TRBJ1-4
TGTGCCAGCTCACCAGGGACACAAGCAACTAATGAAAAACTGTTTTTT
CASSPGTQATNEKLFF
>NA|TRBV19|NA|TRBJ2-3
TGTGCCAGTAGTAGGCGGTTCTCATCGGATACGCAGTATTTT
CASSRRFSSDTQYF
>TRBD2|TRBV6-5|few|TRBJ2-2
TGTGCCAGCAGTTACGGTCTAGCGGGGGAGACCGGGGAGCTGTTTTTT
CASSYGLAGETGELFF
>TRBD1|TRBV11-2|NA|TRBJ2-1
TGTGCCAGCAGCTTAGGCCATCCGGGACAGGGTCGGTTCGAGCAGTTCTTC
CASSLGHPGQGRFEQFF
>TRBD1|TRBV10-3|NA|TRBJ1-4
TGTGCCATCAGTGACGGACAGGGTGAAAAACTGTTTTTT
CAISDGQGEKLFF
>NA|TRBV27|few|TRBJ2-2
TGTGCCAGCCGAAGGTCGAGGGGGGGAGACACCGGGGAGCTGTTTTTT
CASRRSRGGDTGELFF
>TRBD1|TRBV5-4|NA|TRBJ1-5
TGTGCCAGCAGCTTGTCAGGGGGAAATCAGCCCCAGCATTTT
CASSLSGGNQPQHF
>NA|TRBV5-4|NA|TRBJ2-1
TGTGCCAGCAGCTTGGGGGCAGGGAACAATGAGCAGTTCTTC
CASSLGAGNNEQFF
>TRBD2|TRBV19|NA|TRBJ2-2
TGCGCCACTTCTTCGGGACTAGGTTTAGCCGGGGAGCTGTTTTTT
CATSSGLGLAGELFF
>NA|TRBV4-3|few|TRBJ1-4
TGCGCCAGCAGCCAAGATAATGGGGGGGCTAATGAAAAACTGTTTTTT
CASSQDNGGANEKLFF
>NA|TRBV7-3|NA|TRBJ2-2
TGTGCCAGCAGCTTAGGAGGGGATACCGGGGAGCTGTTTTTT
CASSLGGDTGELFF
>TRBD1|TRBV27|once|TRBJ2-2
TGTGCCAGCAGGGGCCGGGACAGGTTACCCGGGGAGCTGTTTTTT
CASRGRDRLPGELFF
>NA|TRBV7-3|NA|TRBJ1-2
TGTGCCAGCAGCCCTTCCGGTGGAGCCCATGGCTACACCTTC
CASSPSGGAHGYTF
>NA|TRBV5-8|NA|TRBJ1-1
TGTGCCAGCAGACCCAGGACATACGTGAACACTGAAGCTTTCTTT
CASRPRTYVNTEAFF